This T cell receptor (beta chain) was observed in a study of blood T cell repertoires in COVID-19. Study-wide context: PBMCs, B-cell-depleted T cells, or T cells were the source of the cDNA or gDNA that made up the material.

V was pared by 9 bases and J by 4 bases, with 11 bases of the junction left unmatched. Germline-derived CDR1 and CDR2 are LNHDA and SQIVND (reference sequence). The CDR3 has 16 amino acids. Generated by immunoSEQ multiplex PCR, the TCRdb table keeps only in-frame clones and is missing some. In the table there are about 140,000 clones, roughly 83% of which are singletons. Grouping used clinical history reported by participants in a survey and questionnaire. Each exposed participant met a COVID-19 case in the 2 weeks preceding study entry. This TCR came from a man between 65 and 85 years old who had been exposed to COVID-19. What was sequenced was PBMCs or T cells enriched from blood (not recorded which). This chain uses TRBV19 with TRBJ2-7, with 14 bases matching TRBD2. The CDR3 sequence: CASKGLAGAKKYEQYF. For the CDR3, the DNA is TGTGCCAGCAAGGGACTAGCGGGAGCGAAGAAATACGAGCAGTACTTC.